The clone carrying this T cell receptor (beta chain) came up a few times. Its antigen remains unidentified. Via MiXCR, TCRdb re-called the 5' RACE reads, giving one row per CDR3 protein. The sample carries about 300,000 distinct CDR3 sequences, 7.5% to 9.5% recorded once. These data come from a study of T cells after yellow fever vaccination. Study-wide context: SMART-Seq v4 Ultra Low Input prepared libraries from low-cell fractions. Study-level results: Clones from primary vaccination mostly reappeared after the booster (96% CD4, around 90% CD8). Bulk-population clonotypes that are abundant could appear as contaminants in FACS-sorted repertoires.

The CDR3 loop spans 14 amino acids. V was clipped by 5 bases and J by 3 bases; unmatched bases: 6. CDR1 is SGHVS and CDR2 is FQNEAQ in the germline V gene. Sequencing used CD4+ T cells sorted from PBMCs, obtained 5 days after the yellow fever booster vaccination. The rearrangement joins TRBV7-8 to TRBJ1-2, with 7 bases fitting TRBD1. This receptor was identified in a man aged 18 to 29 who received the YFV17D yellow fever vaccine. The CDR3 reads CASSTNRGDYGYTF. The DNA for the CDR3 is TGTGCCAGCAGCACTAACAGGGGAGACTATGGCTACACCTTC.